This T cell receptor (beta chain) was recorded in a study of blood T cell repertoires in COVID-19. Authors' methods: Amplification of reference gene primers was used by the study to estimate nucleated cell counts. Only in-frame clones appear in the TCRdb table, and some are missing; sequencing was by immunoSEQ multiplex PCR. V and J calls and clone size come straight from that table; D and trimming were deduced from the DNA. The sample consists of some 220,000 clones, 80% to 90% of them appearing once. Germline V CDR1 and CDR2: SEHNR, FQNEAQ (reference sequence). J gave up 8 bases and V 5 bases, and 4 bases lay outside the gene matches. The CDR3 loop spans 12 amino acids.

J is TRBJ1-2 and V is TRBV7-9; 8 nucleotides line up with TRBD1. Sequenced material: PBMCs or T cells enriched from blood (not recorded which). This clonotype was sampled from a woman under 30 in a cohort exposed to, infected with or recovered from COVID-19 (not recorded which). The CDR3 here is CASSPDRGGYTF. The DNA for the CDR3 is TGTGCCAGCAGCCCAGACAGGGGCGGCTACACCTTC.